This TCR beta chain is from a study of identical twins. From the 5' RACE reads, TCRdb called clonotypes with MiXCR, one entry per CDR3 protein. The sample consists of hundreds of thousands of distinct CDR3 sequences, less than 10% of them appearing once. The V and J ends lost 2 bases and 4 bases, in that order; junction bases with no gene match: 7. Germline lookup yields CDR1 MNHEY and CDR2 SVGAGI. This CDR3 is 15 amino acids long. Concerning this clonotype: Its antigen is undetermined.

Regarding the study as a whole: For cord blood, abundant beta clonotypes had fewer insertions, unlike memory repertoires, which showed none. The same donors were not followed; conclusions instead depended on cross-sectional statistical analysis. Partly confounded zero-insertion analyses could result from invariant MAIT and iNKT cells.

Everyone who gave samples was a healthy Caucasian. Specimen: memory (CD45RO+) T cells sorted from blood. The TCR sequence derives from a woman in her late teens or twenties in good health. The V and J genes are TRBV6-5 and TRBJ2-5; 7 bases fit TRBD2. The CDR3 bases are TGTGCCAGCAGTTACGCGGGAGCGGGACCAGAGACCCAGTACTTC. It specifies CASSYAGAGPETQYF.